A selection of T cell receptor beta chains follows, all from one sample in a study of T cells in Graves' hyperthyroidism and ophthalmopathy. TCRdb itself ran the multiplex PCR reads through MiXCR, one entry per CDR3 protein. The table has 500,000 to 750,000 distinct CDR3 sequences, around a sixth seen once. Sequencing was done on a sample of blood. The receptors were sampled from a woman in her 30s with Graves' hyperthyroidism. Each CDR3 is given with its conserved first and last residue. Fields, in order: clone size, D gene, V gene, J gene, CDR3 protein, CDR3 DNA. The D gene is left open where the match is weak. Some rows mark clone size as missing; the rest say once, few, many or name a class of expanded clone.

many	-	TRBV11-3	TRBJ2-7	CASSLVPTEQYF	TGTGCCAGCAGCTTAGTACCGACTGAGCAGTACTTC
-	-	TRBV6-1	TRBJ2-3	CASSSQLRDYTDTQYF	TGTGCCAGCAGTTCCCAACTGCGGGATTACACAGATACGCAGTATTTT
many	TRBD1	TRBV2	TRBJ2-5	CASSLNLGQSQETQYF	TGTGCCAGCAGTCTAAACTTGGGACAGTCCCAAGAGACCCAGTACTTC
many	TRBD1	TRBV5-1	TRBJ2-1	CASSLAGTGSSYNEQFF	TGCGCCAGCAGCTTGGCGGGGACAGGGAGCTCCTACAATGAGCAGTTCTTC
few	-	TRBV4-3	TRBJ1-6	CASSQDRGPGSPLHF	TGCGCCAGCAGCCAAGATCGGGGTCCGGGTTCACCCCTCCACTTT
many	TRBD2	TRBV30	TRBJ2-7	CAWSRRRLAGVYEQYF	TGTGCCTGGAGTCGACGCCGACTAGCGGGGGTCTACGAGCAGTACTTC
-	TRBD1	TRBV4-3	TRBJ2-3	CASSPSTGGTDTQYF	TGCGCCAGCAGCCCCTCGACAGGGGGCACAGATACGCAGTATTTT
many	-	TRBV30	TRBJ2-2	CAWSQSGELFF	TGTGCCTGGAGTCAATCCGGGGAGCTGTTTTTT
few	-	TRBV5-1	TRBJ2-6	CASSFAGTSGANVLTF	TGCGCCAGCAGCTTTGCAGGGACGTCTGGGGCCAACGTCCTGACTTTC
few	-	TRBV20-1	TRBJ1-5	CSARDPDTNQPQHF	TGCAGTGCTAGAGACCCGGATACGAATCAGCCCCAGCATTTT
many	TRBD1	TRBV28	TRBJ2-1	CASSHGQDPVVDNEQFF	TGTGCCAGCAGCCACGGACAGGACCCGGTAGTCGACAATGAGCAGTTCTTC
-	TRBD1	TRBV29-1	TRBJ1-5	CSARQGADNQPQHF	TGCAGCGCCCGACAGGGGGCGGACAATCAGCCCCAGCATTTT
-	TRBD1	TRBV7-6	TRBJ2-2	CASTLPQGTANTGELFF	TGTGCCAGCACCCTACCGCAAGGGACAGCGAACACCGGGGAGCTGTTTTTT
many	-	TRBV20-1	TRBJ2-1	CSAPGVHYNEQFF	TGCAGTGCTCCAGGGGTCCACTACAATGAGCAGTTCTTC
few	TRBD1	TRBV20-1	TRBJ2-7	CSAPSTGGPVHEQYF	TGCAGTGCCCCATCGACAGGGGGCCCTGTCCACGAGCAGTACTTC
few	TRBD1	TRBV28	TRBJ1-5	CASSFPRQGSLDNQPQHF	TGTGCCAGCAGTTTTCCCAGACAGGGATCTTTAGACAATCAGCCCCAGCATTTT
-	-	TRBV24-1	TRBJ2-3	CATATGADGLGGMDTQYF	TGTGCCACCGCCACCGGGGCTGATGGACTGGGGGGTATGGATACGCAGTATTTT
-	TRBD2	TRBV20-1	TRBJ2-5	CSARSPGLARETQYF	TGCAGTGCTCGGTCGCCGGGACTAGCTAGAGAGACCCAGTACTTC
few	TRBD2	TRBV11-2	TRBJ2-7	CASSARLAGTYEQYF	TGTGCCAGCAGCGCACGACTAGCGGGGACCTACGAGCAGTACTTC
many	-	TRBV11-3	TRBJ1-1	CASSLGGGQNTEAFF	TGTGCCAGCAGCTTAGGTGGAGGGCAGAACACTGAAGCTTTCTTT
many	TRBD2	TRBV28	TRBJ2-3	CASSPAGAGRTDTQYF	TGTGCCAGCAGTCCCGCCGGAGCGGGAAGAACTGATACGCAGTATTTT
-	TRBD1	TRBV20-1	TRBJ1-2	CSARSQGAGGYTF	TGCAGTGCTAGGTCGCAGGGGGCGGGTGGCTACACCTTC
-	-	TRBV3-1	TRBJ1-4	CASSQTSGKLFF	TGTGCCAGCAGCCAGACCAGCGGAAAACTGTTTTTT
-	TRBD1	TRBV4-1	TRBJ2-1	CASSRQGQGANEQFF	TGCGCCAGCAGCCGACAGGGACAGGGGGCCAATGAGCAGTTCTTC
many	-	TRBV11-2	TRBJ2-1	CASSLGRLNEQFF	TGTGCCAGCAGTCTAGGGAGGTTGAATGAGCAGTTCTTC
-	-	TRBV29-1	TRBJ2-5	CSVVRHGGETQYF	TGCAGCGTTGTACGGCACGGCGGGGAGACCCAGTACTTC
many	-	TRBV6-5	TRBJ2-7	CASSYLTGRDKEAYEQYF	TGTGCCAGCAGTTACCTGACCGGAAGGGACAAGGAAGCCTACGAGCAGTACTTC
many	TRBD1	TRBV12-3/TRBV12-4	TRBJ1-1	CASNPDRGRLGAFF	TGTGCCAGCAACCCGGACAGGGGGCGCCTAGGAGCTTTCTTT
many	TRBD2	TRBV20-1	TRBJ2-1	CSARAGLGFGEQFF	TGCAGTGCTAGAGCCGGACTAGGGTTTGGTGAGCAGTTCTTC
-	-	TRBV7-3	TRBJ2-3	CASSSGRSTDTQYF	TGTGCCAGCAGCTCCGGGAGATCCACAGATACGCAGTATTTT
few	-	TRBV12-3/TRBV12-4	TRBJ1-3	CASSLAAGNTIYF	TGTGCCAGCAGTTTGGCAGCAGGAAACACCATATATTTT
-	-	TRBV20-1	TRBJ1-1	CSVRVGYTEAFF	TGCAGTGTTAGAGTGGGGTACACTGAAGCTTTCTTT
few	-	TRBV7-3	TRBJ2-5	CASSIGGQETQYF	TGTGCCAGCAGCATTGGGGGACAAGAGACCCAGTACTTC
many	-	TRBV7-8	TRBJ2-1	CASSLRVAGRNEQFF	TGTGCCAGCAGCCTCAGGGTTGCTGGTAGAAATGAGCAGTTCTTC
many	TRBD2	TRBV18	TRBJ2-3	CASSLRGGPQYF	TGTGCCAGCTCATTACGCGGGGGGCCGCAGTATTTT
-	TRBD2	TRBV12-3/TRBV12-4	TRBJ2-7	CASASGSEGYEQYF	TGTGCCAGCGCCAGCGGGAGTGAGGGCTACGAGCAGTACTTC
many	TRBD1	TRBV20-1	TRBJ1-1	CSARGRGWYTEAFF	TGCAGTGCTAGAGGCAGGGGGTGGTACACTGAAGCTTTCTTT
few	TRBD1	TRBV29-1	TRBJ2-5	CSVGGQVQESQYF	TGCAGCGTTGGGGGACAGGTCCAAGAGTCCCAGTACTTC
-	-	TRBV14	TRBJ2-3	CASGPSDTQYF	TGTGCCAGCGGTCCCTCAGATACGCAGTATTTT
-	TRBD2	TRBV3-1	TRBJ2-7	CASSQEPLAGARQYF	TGTGCCAGCAGCCAAGAACCGCTAGCGGGAGCTAGGCAGTACTTC
-	-	TRBV4-3	TRBJ2-5	CASSQDFDFSETQYF	TGCGCCAGCAGCCAAGATTTCGACTTCTCAGAGACCCAGTACTTC
-	-	TRBV6-5	TRBJ2-7	CASSHQTYEQYF	TGTGCCAGCAGTCACCAAACCTACGAGCAGTACTTC
-	-	TRBV6-1	TRBJ1-2	CASGVRGANYGYTF	TGTGCCAGCGGGGTGAGGGGGGCTAACTATGGCTACACCTTC
many	-	TRBV12-3/TRBV12-4	TRBJ2-1	CASRTSWENLDNEQFF	TGTGCCAGCAGAACCAGCTGGGAGAACCTGGACAATGAGCAGTTCTTC
-	TRBD2	TRBV7-2	TRBJ2-3	CASSQPGTSGRRGTDTQYF	TGTGCCAGCAGCCAACCTGGGACTAGCGGGAGGCGGGGCACAGATACGCAGTATTTT
-	-	TRBV2	TRBJ1-6	CASGAGENSPLHF	TGTGCCAGCGGAGCCGGAGAAAATTCACCCCTCCACTTT
many	-	TRBV5-1	TRBJ2-7	CASSVGSSYEQYF	TGCGCCAGCAGTGTGGGAAGCTCCTACGAGCAGTACTTC
many	-	TRBV7-9	TRBJ2-3	CASSSRPTLTQYF	TGTGCCAGCAGCTCCCGTCCCACCCTTACGCAGTATTTT
-	-	TRBV4-1	TRBJ1-1	CASSQGRRVGRWNTEAFF	TGCGCCAGCAGCCAGGGCAGGCGTGTGGGGAGGTGGAACACTGAAGCTTTCTTT
-	-	TRBV6-1	TRBJ2-1	CASMWSGGNEQFF	TGTGCCAGCATGTGGTCCGGGGGCAATGAGCAGTTCTTC